This section outlines one TCR beta chain sequence together with its context. The target antigen is unknown. The sample is drawn from a study of PD-1 blockade in classical Hodgkin lymphoma. Study-level points and caveats: Newly diagnosed patients reportedly trailed healthy donors in baseline TCR diversity. Patients who responded completely had about the same baseline diversity as newly diagnosed patients. Prior therapy or disease activity may underlie the repertoire differences, whose causes remain undefined.

Trimming left V 3 bases short and J 6 bases short, with 20 bases between. The CDR3 is 16 amino acids. Germline assignment: CDR1 SGHAT and CDR2 FQNNGV. Every patient was affected by relapse after autologous stem cell transplantation, while exposure to brentuximab vedotin was not uniform. Produced via immunoSEQ multiplex PCR; TCRdb's table is partial and in-frame only. The profile covers 25,000 to 35,000 clones, with 71% appearing a single time and roughly 3% taken by the ten largest. The TCR comes from a human donor with classical Hodgkin lymphoma. This chain links TRBV11-2 with TRBJ2-5, with TRBD2 as a possible D gene (5 bases). Sample: peripheral blood mononuclear cells (PBMCs), taken before the second cycle of nivolumab. CDR3 DNA sequence: TGTGCCAGCAGCTTGGGCCCGGACTTCTCGTCTAAGACCCAGTACTTC. Amino acid sequence: CASSLGPDFSSKTQYF.